This T cell receptor beta chain was retrieved from a study of blood T cell repertoires in COVID-19. Overall study: COVID-19 samples, acute and convalescent, were from the United States, Italy and Spain. From T cells, B-cell-depleted T cells, or PBMCs came the material, which was cDNA or gDNA.

The V end lost 1 base, the J end lost 3 bases, and 11 bases lay between the germline ends. CDR3 length: 15 residues. Germline V CDR1 and CDR2: SNHLY, FYNNEI. As handled by the study authors: Reference gene primer amplification gave nucleated cell count estimates. Profiled with immunoSEQ multiplex PCR; TCRdb holds only in-frame clones, not every one. From that table come the V and J calls and clone size; the DNA was used to work out D and trimming. The sample has approximately 94,000 clones, roughly 79% seen once. Sequencing used peripheral blood. The clonotype was recovered from a man between 70 and 80 years old with active or convalescent COVID-19. The chain recombines TRBV2 with TRBJ2-3, with D tentatively TRBD1 (5 bases). Here the CDR3 DNA reads TGTGCCAGCAGTGAAGGGAGCCCAGGGACAGATACGCAGTATTTT. Its protein product is CASSEGSPGTDTQYF.